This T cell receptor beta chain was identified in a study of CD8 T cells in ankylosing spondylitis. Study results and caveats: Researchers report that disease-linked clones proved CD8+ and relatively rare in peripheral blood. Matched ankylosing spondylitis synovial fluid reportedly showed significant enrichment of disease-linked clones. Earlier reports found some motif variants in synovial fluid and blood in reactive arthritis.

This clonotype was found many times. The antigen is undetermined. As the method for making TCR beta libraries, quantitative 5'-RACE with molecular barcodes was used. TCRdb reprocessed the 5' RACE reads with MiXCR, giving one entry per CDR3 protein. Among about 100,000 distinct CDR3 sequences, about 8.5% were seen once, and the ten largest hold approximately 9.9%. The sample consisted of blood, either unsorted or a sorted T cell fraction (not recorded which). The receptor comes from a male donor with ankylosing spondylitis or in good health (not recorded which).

The CDR3 is CSARSGAGHNEQFF. CDR3 DNA: TGCAGTGCTCGGTCGGGGGCAGGACACAATGAGCAGTTCTTC. The V and J genes are TRBV20-1 and TRBJ2-1; D tentatively reads TRBD1 or TRBD2 (6 bases each). Trimming stripped 5 bases from V and 5 bases from J, with 16 bases between. This CDR3 comprises 14 residues. Germline V gene sequence: CDR1 DFQATT, CDR2 SNEGSKA (reference sequence).